This T cell receptor beta chain was captured in a study of blood T cell repertoires in COVID-19. In the study overall: The samples span acute and convalescent COVID-19 from the United States, Italy and Spain. The cDNA or gDNA used as material had been derived from T cells, B-cell-depleted T cells, or PBMCs.

Trimming removed 0 bases from V and 2 bases from J, with 15 bases in between. Germline loops: CDR1 SGDLS, CDR2 YYNGEE. This CDR3 has 16 residues. Per the original data handling: Reference gene primer amplification in the assay estimated nucleated cell counts. Assay used: immunoSEQ multiplex PCR; TCRdb lists only in-frame clones, some missing. The DNA gave D and trimming, while V, J and clone size come from that table. Among around 80,000 clones, 75% to 95% were seen once, and the ten largest hold 0.65% to 0.95%. This receptor was identified in a woman of 80 years or more with acute or convalescent COVID-19. The sequenced sample consisted of peripheral blood. The chain has TRBV9 and TRBJ2-7; D is uncertain. CDR3 sequence: CASSVVIDSPPYEQYF. In DNA, the CDR3 is TGTGCCAGCAGCGTAGTTATCGATAGCCCTCCCTACGAGCAGTACTTC. Full variable domain (remainder filled in from reference TRBV9 and TRBJ2-7): DSGVTQTPKHLITATGQRVTLRCSPRSGDLSVYWYQQSLDQGLQFLIQYYNGEERAKGNILERFSAQQFPDLHSELNLSSLELGDSALYFCASSVVIDSPPYEQYFGPGTRLTVT.